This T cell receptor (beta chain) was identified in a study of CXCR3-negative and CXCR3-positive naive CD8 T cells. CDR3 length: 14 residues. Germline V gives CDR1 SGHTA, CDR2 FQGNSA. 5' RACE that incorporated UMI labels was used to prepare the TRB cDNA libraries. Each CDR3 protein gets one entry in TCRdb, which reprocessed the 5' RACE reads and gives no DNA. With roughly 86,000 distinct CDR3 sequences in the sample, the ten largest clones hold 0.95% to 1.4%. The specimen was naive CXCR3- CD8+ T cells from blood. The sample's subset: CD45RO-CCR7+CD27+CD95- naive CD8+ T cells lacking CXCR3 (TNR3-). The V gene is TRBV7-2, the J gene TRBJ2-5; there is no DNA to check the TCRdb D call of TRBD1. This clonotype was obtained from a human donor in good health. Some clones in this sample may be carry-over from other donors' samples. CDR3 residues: CASTDRARSGTQYF. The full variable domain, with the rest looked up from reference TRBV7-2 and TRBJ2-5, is GAGVSQSPSNKVTEKGKDVELRCDPISGHTALYWYRQSLGQGLEFLIYFQGNSAPDKSGLPSDRFSAERTGGSVSTLTIQRTQQEDSAVYLCASTDRARSGTQYFGPGTRLLVL.